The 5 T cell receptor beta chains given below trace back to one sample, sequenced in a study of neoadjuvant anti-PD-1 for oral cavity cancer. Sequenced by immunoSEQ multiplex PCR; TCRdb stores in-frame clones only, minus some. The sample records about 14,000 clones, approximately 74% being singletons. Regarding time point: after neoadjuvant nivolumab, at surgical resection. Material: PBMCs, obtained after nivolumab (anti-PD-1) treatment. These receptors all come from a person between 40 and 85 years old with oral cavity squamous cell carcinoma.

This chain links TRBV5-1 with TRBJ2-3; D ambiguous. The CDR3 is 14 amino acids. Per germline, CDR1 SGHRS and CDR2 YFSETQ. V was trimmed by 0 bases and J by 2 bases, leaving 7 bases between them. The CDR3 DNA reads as TGCGCCAGCAGCTTGGGAAGGGTCACAGATACGCAGTATTTT. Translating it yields CASSLGRVTDTQYF.

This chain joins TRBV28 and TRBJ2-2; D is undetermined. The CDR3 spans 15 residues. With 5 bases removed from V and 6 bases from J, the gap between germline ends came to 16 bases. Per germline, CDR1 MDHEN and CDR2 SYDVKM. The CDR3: CASSQDAYRAGELFF. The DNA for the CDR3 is TGTGCCAGCAGTCAGGACGCATATCGGGCCGGGGAGCTGTTTTTT.

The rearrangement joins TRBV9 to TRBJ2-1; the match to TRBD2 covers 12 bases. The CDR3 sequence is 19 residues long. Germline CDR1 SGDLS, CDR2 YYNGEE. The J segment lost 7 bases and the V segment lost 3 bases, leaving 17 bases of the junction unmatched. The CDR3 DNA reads TGTGCCAGCAGCGGCGGACTAGCGGGATTCGAGCCCCAGAGGAATGAGCAGTTCTTC. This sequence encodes CASSGGLAGFEPQRNEQFF.

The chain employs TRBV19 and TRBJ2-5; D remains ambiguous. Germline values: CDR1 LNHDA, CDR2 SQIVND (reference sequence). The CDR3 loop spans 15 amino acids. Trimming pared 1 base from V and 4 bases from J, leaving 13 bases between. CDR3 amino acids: CASSIGGSSAETQYF. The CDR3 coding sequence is TGTGCCAGTAGTATAGGGGGTTCTAGTGCAGAGACCCAGTACTTC.

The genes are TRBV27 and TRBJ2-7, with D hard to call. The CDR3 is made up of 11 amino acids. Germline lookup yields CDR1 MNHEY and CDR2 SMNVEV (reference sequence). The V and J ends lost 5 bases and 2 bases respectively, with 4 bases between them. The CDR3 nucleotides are TGTGCCAGCAGTACCCCCTACGAGCAGTACTTC. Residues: CASSTPYEQYF.